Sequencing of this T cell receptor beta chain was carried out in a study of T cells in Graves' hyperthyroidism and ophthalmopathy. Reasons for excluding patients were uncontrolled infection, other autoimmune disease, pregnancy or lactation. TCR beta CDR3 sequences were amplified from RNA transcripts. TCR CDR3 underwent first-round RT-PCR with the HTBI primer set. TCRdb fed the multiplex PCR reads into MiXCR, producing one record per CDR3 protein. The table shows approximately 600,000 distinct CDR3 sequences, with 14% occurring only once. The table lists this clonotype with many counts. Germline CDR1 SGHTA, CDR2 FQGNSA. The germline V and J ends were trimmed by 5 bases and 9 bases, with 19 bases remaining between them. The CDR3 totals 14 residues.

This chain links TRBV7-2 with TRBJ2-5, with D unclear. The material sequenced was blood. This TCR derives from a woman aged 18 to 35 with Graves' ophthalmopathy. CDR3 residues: CASSPPNLIGPQYF. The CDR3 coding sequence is TGTGCCAGCAGCCCCCCTAACCTCATAGGTCCCCAGTACTTC.